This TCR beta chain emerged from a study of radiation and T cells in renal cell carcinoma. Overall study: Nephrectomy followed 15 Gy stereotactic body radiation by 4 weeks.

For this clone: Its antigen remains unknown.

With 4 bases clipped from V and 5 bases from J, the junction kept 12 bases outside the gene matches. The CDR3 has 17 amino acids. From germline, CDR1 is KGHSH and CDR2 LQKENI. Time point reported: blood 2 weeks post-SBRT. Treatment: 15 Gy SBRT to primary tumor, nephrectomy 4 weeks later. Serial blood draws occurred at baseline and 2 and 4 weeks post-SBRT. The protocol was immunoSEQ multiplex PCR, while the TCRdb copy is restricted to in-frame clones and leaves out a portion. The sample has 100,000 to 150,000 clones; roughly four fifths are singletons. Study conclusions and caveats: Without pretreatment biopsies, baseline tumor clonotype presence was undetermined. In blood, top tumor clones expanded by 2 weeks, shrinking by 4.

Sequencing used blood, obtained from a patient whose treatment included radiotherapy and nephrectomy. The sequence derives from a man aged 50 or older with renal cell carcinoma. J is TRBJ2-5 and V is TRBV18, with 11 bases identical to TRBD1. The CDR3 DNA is TGTGCCAGCTCACGGACTCGACCGGGACAGGGGGGGGAGACCCAGTACTTC. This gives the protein CASSRTRPGQGGETQYF.